The 27 T cell receptor beta chains given below trace back to one sample, sequenced in a study of cytomegalovirus exposure and HLA in healthy donors. With 60 Vbeta and 13 Jbeta primers, the PCR was carried out. Only in-frame clones appear in the TCRdb table, and some are missing; sequencing was by immunoSEQ multiplex PCR. The sample records fewer than 250,000 clones, approximately 70% being singletons. Sequencing was done on a sample of PBMCs. The receptors shown here come from a woman younger than 45 in good health and CMV-seropositive.

The gene calls are TRBV10-2 and TRBJ2-5, with D possibly TRBD2 on 6 matching bases. The DNA end favors TRBJ2-7, so the J call may be wrong. Germline V gene data show CDR1 as WSHSY and CDR2 as SAAADI. CDR3 length: 17 residues. The CDR3 DNA reads TGCGCCAGCAGTGAGTCGCTGGGCGGCGCGGGGCCCTACGAGCAGTACTTC. It codes for CASSESLGGAGPYEQYF.

This clone was detected a few times. DNA of the CDR3: TGTGCCAGCAGTTCCTCCCCGGGGGGTGGGGAAAAACTGTTTTTT. It specifies CASSSSPGGGEKLFF. The chain carries TRBV27 and TRBJ1-4; D possibly corresponds to TRBD1 (5 bases). From germline, CDR1 is MNHEY and CDR2 SMNVEV (reference sequence). With 4 bases removed from V and 8 bases from J, the gap between germline ends came to 17 bases. The CDR3 sequence is 15 residues long.

The rearrangement links TRBV6-4 to TRBJ2-2; weak D call: TRBD1 (5 bases). Looked up from germline, CDR1 is MRHNA and CDR2 is SNTAGT. This CDR3 is built from 14 residues. V lost 3 bases to trimming and J lost 2 bases, with 7 bases between them. In nucleotides, the CDR3 is TGTGCCAGCAGTGAGGACACCAACACCGGGGAGCTGTTTTTT. Its translation is CASSEDTNTGELFF.

The chain combines TRBV27 with TRBJ2-7, with D tentatively TRBD1 (6 bases). Trimming stripped 6 bases from V and 5 bases from J, with 14 bases between. The CDR3 consists of 13 residues. The germline V gene has CDR1 MNHEY and CDR2 SMNVEV (reference sequence). CDR3 in DNA: TGTGCCAGCAGGTTGTCCAGGGGCCACGAGCAGTACTTC. Encoded protein: CASRLSRGHEQYF.

Only a few counts were recorded for this clone. The chain couples TRBV18 to TRBJ2-1; 11 nucleotides match TRBD1. The V gene's germline CDR1 is KGHSH and CDR2 LQKENI. This CDR3 spans 17 amino acids. With 4 bases clipped from V and 6 bases from J, the junction kept 11 bases outside the gene matches. DNA of the CDR3: TGTGCCAGCTCACAACGCTCCGGGACAGGGGGGCCCAATGAGCAGTTCTTC. Translation: CASSQRSGTGGPNEQFF.

The CDR3 here is CSARIVAEQFF. The CDR3, as DNA: TGCAGTGCTAGGATAGTTGCTGAGCAGTTCTTC. The V gene is TRBV20-1, the J gene TRBJ2-1; D gene uncertain. Per germline, CDR1 DFQATT and CDR2 SNEGSKA (reference sequence). V was cut by 3 bases and J by 9 bases, with 9 bases left in between. This CDR3 has 11 residues.

In this sample, this clone turned up a few times. This chain links TRBV11-3 with TRBJ2-7; 8 bases match TRBD1. Looked up from germline, CDR1 is SGHNT and CDR2 is YENEEA. The CDR3 covers 13 residues. V was pared by 4 bases and J by 6 bases, with 5 bases of the junction left unmatched. The CDR3: CASSSLQGGEQYF. CDR3 DNA: TGTGCCAGCAGCTCCTTACAGGGGGGCGAGCAGTACTTC. The full variable domain, rest sourced from reference TRBV11-3 and TRBJ2-7, is EAGVVQSPRYKIIEKKQPVAFWCNPISGHNTLYWYLQNLGQGPELLIRYENEEAVDDSQLPKDRFSAERLKGVDSTLKIQPAELGDSAVYLCASSSLQGGEQYFGPGTRLTVT.

The J gene is TRBJ1-6, the V gene TRBV4-1, with D possibly matching TRBD1 (5 bases). V dropped 7 bases and J dropped 3 bases, with 10 bases sitting between them. The germline gives CDR1 MGHRA, CDR2 YSYEKL. This CDR3 is 14 amino acids long. This CDR3 reads CASTGGDYNSPLHF. DNA for the CDR3: TGCGCCAGCACCGGGGGGGACTATAATTCACCCCTCCACTTT.

The chain is built from TRBV19 and TRBJ2-7; 9 bases fit TRBD1. This CDR3 has 14 amino acids. The V and J ends lost 5 bases and 0 bases, in that order; junction bases with no gene match: 2. Germline V gene data show CDR1 as LNHDA and CDR2 as SQIVND (reference sequence). The CDR3 DNA sequence: TGTGCCAGTAGTGCGGACAGGGGCTCCTACGAGCAGTACTTC. It translates to CASSADRGSYEQYF.

CDR3 nucleotide sequence: TGTGCCAGCAGTCCTGGGACAGGGCGCGACGAGCAGTACTTC. Amino acid sequence: CASSPGTGRDEQYF. The chain employs TRBV27 and TRBJ2-7; TRBD1 agrees at 9 bases. The CDR3 has 14 residues. The V and J ends lost 5 bases and 5 bases, in that order; junction bases with no gene match: 7. CDR1 and CDR2 (germline): MNHEY, SMNVEV (reference sequence).

Note on this clone: Additional DNA sequences in this sample encode the identical CDR3. This rearrangement joins TRBV27 to TRBJ2-1, with 12 positions matching TRBD2. This CDR3 has 15 residues. With 4 bases clipped from V and 4 bases from J, the junction kept 2 bases outside the gene matches. The germline V gene encodes CDR1 MNHEY and CDR2 SMNVEV (reference sequence). CDR3 bases: TGTGCCAGCAGTTCCGGACTAGCGGGGTACAATGAGCAGTTCTTC. The encoded protein is CASSSGLAGYNEQFF.

This clone was detected only a few times. The CDR3 region is CASSALGLAVTDTQYF. CDR3 coding DNA: TGTGCCAGCAGCGCCCTGGGACTAGCGGTGACAGATACGCAGTATTTT. This chain links TRBV9 with TRBJ2-3; 11 bases match TRBD2. CDR1 and CDR2 (germline): SGDLS, YYNGEE. V dropped 3 bases and J dropped 3; count of bases not matched to a gene: 6. This CDR3 contains 16 residues.

A few counts support this clone. The V gene is TRBV5-6, the J gene TRBJ2-3; no firm D call. V dropped 0 bases and J dropped 5 bases, with 7 bases sitting between them. The CDR3 contains 13 residues. Germline CDR1 is SGHDT and CDR2 is YYEEEE. The CDR3 nucleotides read TGTGCCAGCAGCTTGGTAGGCGGAGATACGCAGTATTTT. Its protein is CASSLVGGDTQYF.

The gene calls are TRBV19 and TRBJ2-7; TRBD2 is a possible D gene (6 bases). The length of the CDR3 is 15 residues. CDR1 and CDR2 (germline): LNHDA, SQIVND (reference sequence). V lost 5 bases and J 3 bases, leaving 17 bases between the germline ends. CDR3 sequence (DNA): TGTGCCAGTAGTGCCGGGGCTCGGGAGAACTACGAGCAGTACTTC. It codes for CASSAGARENYEQYF. The full variable domain, its missing parts supplied by reference TRBV19 and TRBJ2-7, is DGGITQSPKYLFRKEGQNVTLSCEQNLNHDAMYWYRQDPGQGLRLIYYSQIVNDFQKGDIAEGYSVSREKKESFPLTVTSAQKNPTAFYLCASSAGARENYEQYFGPGTRLTVT.

The chain recombines TRBV19 with TRBJ2-1; 14 positions match TRBD2. Germline loops: CDR1 LNHDA, CDR2 SQIVND (reference sequence). V lost 3 bases, J lost 9 bases, and 4 bases stayed unmatched. There are 15 residues in the CDR3. As DNA, the CDR3 is TGTGCCAGTAGTATGACTAGCGGGAGGGCCGCTGAGCAGTTCTTC. Its translation: CASSMTSGRAAEQFF.

This rearrangement joins TRBV6-4 to TRBJ2-1; 12 bases are shared with TRBD2. The CDR3 is made up of 15 amino acids. In germline, CDR1 is MRHNA, CDR2 SNTAGT. Unmatched junction bases numbered 2, after V lost 4 bases and J lost 4 bases. The DNA of the CDR3 is TGTGCCAGCAGTGGGCTAGCGGGAGGGTACAATGAGCAGTTCTTC. Its translation is CASSGLAGGYNEQFF.

This clone has more than one count but fewer than ten. The limits of the CDR3 on the DNA are not certain, so only TCRdb's listed CDR3 is given. The chain joins TRBV10-1 to TRBJ1-1; the table assigns TRBD1, which was not confirmed against the DNA. Inclusive of both ends, the CDR3 amounts to 12 amino acids. From germline, CDR1 is WNHNN and CDR2 SYGVQD (reference sequence). CDR3 loop: CASSDFGTGAVF.

This CDR3 reads CASSLGTVYGYTF. DNA for the CDR3: TGTGCCAGCAGCTTGGGGACAGTCTATGGCTACACCTTC. The chain carries TRBV5-4 and TRBJ1-2; D is possibly TRBD1 (6 bases). The V and J ends lost 0 bases and 4 bases respectively, with 7 bases between them. CDR1 is SGHNT and CDR2 is YYREEE in the germline V gene (reference sequence). There are 13 residues in the CDR3.

This clone was seen once. This chain connects TRBV2 to TRBJ1-1; possible D gene TRBD1, 5 bases. V lost 2 bases and J lost 1, with 14 bases in between. The germline V gene has CDR1 SNHLY and CDR2 FYNNEI. This CDR3 region has 16 residues. CDR3 in amino acids: CASSENDYDRNTEAFF. In DNA form, the CDR3 reads TGTGCCAGCAGTGAAAACGATTATGACAGGAACACTGAAGCTTTCTTT.

The chain employs TRBV9 and TRBJ2-5; D may be TRBD1 (5 bases). V lost 4 bases and J lost 2, with 15 bases in between. The CDR3 runs 15 residues. The germline V gene has CDR1 SGDLS and CDR2 YYNGEE. The CDR3 spells CASSPTWGGQETQYF. For the CDR3, the DNA is TGTGCCAGCAGCCCTACCTGGGGCGGTCAAGAGACCCAGTACTTC.

V gene TRBV19 combines with J gene TRBJ2-7; D is perhaps TRBD1 (6 bases). Germline CDR1 is LNHDA and CDR2 is SQIVND (reference sequence). This CDR3 spans 13 amino acids. Trimming removed 1 base from V and 4 bases from J, with 8 bases in between. The CDR3 reads CASSIGTEYEQYF. The CDR3 region has the DNA TGTGCCAGTAGTATAGGGACAGAGTACGAGCAGTACTTC.

The rearrangement uses TRBV7-5 and TRBJ2-1; the table's D call of TRBD2 was not tested on the DNA. TRBV7-5 corresponds to a pseudogene. This CDR3 has 14 residues. The CDR3 nucleotides read TGTGCCAGAAGCTCGGGACTAGACCACAATGAGCAGTTCTTC. Translating gives CARSSGLDHNEQFF.

This clone was observed once. The CDR3 DNA is TGTGCCAGCAGCTTAGGGGCAGCGGAGACCTACGAGCAGTACTTC. The encoded protein is CASSLGAAETYEQYF. The chain links TRBV7-8 to TRBJ2-7; tentatively, D is TRBD2 (5 bases). CDR3 length: 15 residues. Germline V CDR1 and CDR2: SGHVS, FQNEAQ. V lost 1 base, J lost 2 bases, and 12 bases lay in between.

The rearrangement joins TRBV6-1 to TRBJ1-2, with D perhaps matching TRBD1 (5 bases). Trimming removed 8 bases at V and 7 bases at J, with 17 bases between. The CDR3 runs to 13 residues. From germline, CDR1 is MNHNS and CDR2 SASEGT. The CDR3 spells CASGADPLVGYTF. The CDR3, as DNA: TGTGCCAGCGGGGCGGACCCACTGGTTGGCTACACCTTC.

The CDR3 DNA follows: TGCGCCAGCAGTGAGTGGGGGGGGGAATGGCCCACCGGGGAGCTGTTTTTT. Protein product: CASSEWGGEWPTGELFF. V is TRBV10-2 and J is TRBJ2-2, with TRBD2 matching over 7 bases. The CDR3 extends over 17 amino acids. The germline V gene has CDR1 WSHSY and CDR2 SAAADI. V trimming: 1 base; J trimming: 4 bases; junction bases outside the gene matches: 9.

The chain has TRBV5-1 and TRBJ1-3; D not certain. The CDR3 covers 14 residues. Germline V gives CDR1 SGHRS, CDR2 YFSETQ. Trimming took off 5 bases at V and 8 bases at J, with 17 bases between the two ends. In DNA form, the CDR3 reads TGCGCCAGCAGTCCTGATATAGGGCGGGACACCATATATTTT. Protein sequence: CASSPDIGRDTIYF.

The chain carries TRBV11-2 and TRBJ2-1, with D unresolved. Per the germline V gene, CDR1 is SGHAT and CDR2 is FQNNGV. Trimming took 0 bases from V and 5 from J, leaving 11 bases between them. The length of the CDR3 is 15 residues. The CDR3 coding sequence is TGTGCCAGCAGCTTAGAAGGCTTTACTAACAATGAGCAGTTCTTC. This translates into CASSLEGFTNNEQFF.